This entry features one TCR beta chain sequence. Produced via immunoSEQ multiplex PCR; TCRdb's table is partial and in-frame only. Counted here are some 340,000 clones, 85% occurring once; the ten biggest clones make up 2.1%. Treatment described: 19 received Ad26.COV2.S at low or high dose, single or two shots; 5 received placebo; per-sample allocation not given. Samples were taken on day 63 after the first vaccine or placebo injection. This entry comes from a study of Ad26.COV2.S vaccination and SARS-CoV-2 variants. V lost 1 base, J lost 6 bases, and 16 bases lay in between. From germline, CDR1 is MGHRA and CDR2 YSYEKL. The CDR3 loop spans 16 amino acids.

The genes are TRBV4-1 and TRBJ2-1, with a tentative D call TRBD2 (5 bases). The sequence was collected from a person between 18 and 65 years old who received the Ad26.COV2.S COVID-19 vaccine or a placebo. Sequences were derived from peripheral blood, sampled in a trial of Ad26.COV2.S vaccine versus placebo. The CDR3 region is CASSQGRVSPPNEQFF. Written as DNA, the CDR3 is TGCGCCAGCAGCCAAGGGCGGGTCAGCCCCCCCAATGAGCAGTTCTTC.